This T cell receptor beta chain emerged from a study of T cell changes during pregnancy in multiple sclerosis. This clone was observed once. Sequenced by immunoSEQ multiplex PCR; TCRdb stores in-frame clones only, minus some. The sample lists around 70,000 clones, more than 90% occurring once. V lost 5 bases and J 2 bases, leaving 12 bases between the germline ends. The CDR3 is made up of 14 amino acids. Germline-derived CDR1 and CDR2 are KGHSH and LQKENI. The sequence was collected from a female donor in good health, enrolled as a control in a pregnancy study. Material: peripheral blood, obtained after pregnancy. V is TRBV18 and J is TRBJ1-1; no definite D call. This chain's CDR3 is CASSYGRANTEAFF. The CDR3 region has the DNA TGTGCCAGCTCATATGGGAGAGCCAACACTGAAGCTTTCTTT.